This T cell receptor beta chain was recovered during a study of blood T cell dynamics during melanoma immunotherapy. General study results and limits: At W3, later disease-control patients showed bifurcated PBMC repertoire changes, unlike progressors.

The CDR3 length is 16 residues. The germline gives CDR1 LNHDA, CDR2 SQIVND (reference sequence). The V gene lost 3 bases and the J gene lost 4 bases, with 15 bases spanning the gap. Repertoires were generated with immunoSEQ multiplex PCR, while TCRdb's copy carries only in-frame clones and drops some. The table shows 10,000 or so clones, with around 89% occurring only once. Specified time point: pre-treatment baseline. Response was assessed by RECIST 1.1 at 12 weeks, except two rapid progressors. Notes on this clone: Its target is unknown.

This chain links TRBV19 with TRBJ2-2, with D possibly matching TRBD1 (5 bases). Sequencing used blood, obtained from a patient treated with checkpoint blockade. The receptor was isolated from a human donor with melanoma. CDR3 coding DNA: TGTGCCAGTAGTATTTGGGGCAGGGCGAGCACCGGGGAGCTGTTTTTT. This codes for CASSIWGRASTGELFF. Filled out from reference TRBV19 and TRBJ2-2, the complete variable domain reads DGGITQSPKYLFRKEGQNVTLSCEQNLNHDAMYWYRQDPGQGLRLIYYSQIVNDFQKGDIAEGYSVSREKKESFPLTVTSAQKNPTAFYLCASSIWGRASTGELFFGEGSRLTVL.